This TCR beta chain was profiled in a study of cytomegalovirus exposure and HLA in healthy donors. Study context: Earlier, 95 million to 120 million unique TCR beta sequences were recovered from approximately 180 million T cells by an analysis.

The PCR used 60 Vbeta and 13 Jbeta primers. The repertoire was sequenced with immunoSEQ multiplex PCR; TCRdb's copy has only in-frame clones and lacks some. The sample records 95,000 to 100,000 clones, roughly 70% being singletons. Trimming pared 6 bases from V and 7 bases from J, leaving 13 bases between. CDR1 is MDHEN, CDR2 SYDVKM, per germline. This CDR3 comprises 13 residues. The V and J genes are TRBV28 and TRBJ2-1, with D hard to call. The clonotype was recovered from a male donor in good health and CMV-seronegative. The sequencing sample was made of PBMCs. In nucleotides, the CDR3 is TGTGCCAGCAGCCCGGTCGTCTTAAATGAGCAGTTCTTC. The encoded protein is CASSPVVLNEQFF. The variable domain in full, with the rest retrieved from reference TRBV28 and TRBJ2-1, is DVKVTQSSRYLVKRTGEKVFLECVQDMDHENMFWYRQDPGLGLRLIYFSYDVKMKEKGDIPEGYSVSREKKERFSLILESASTNQTSMYLCASSPVVLNEQFFGPGTRLTVL.